This is a list of T cell receptor beta chains from one sample in a study of blood T cell repertoires in COVID-19. Sequencing used immunoSEQ multiplex PCR; TCRdb keeps in-frame clones, though not all of them. The data contain about 180,000 clones, over 75% of them singletons. Sequencing was carried out using PBMCs or T cells enriched from blood (not recorded which). These receptors were obtained from a human donor with acute COVID-19. The donor label of this sample is uncertain. Each CDR3 is given with its conserved first and last residue. The D gene is left open where the match is weak. A row's size may be missing; if present it is once, few, many or a size class.

j_gene,v_gene,d_gene,abundance,CDR3aa,CDR3nt
TRBJ1-3,TRBV12-5,TRBD1,.,CASGHGQGDNTIYF,TGTGCTAGTGGCCATGGACAGGGGGATAACACCATATATTTT
TRBJ2-4,TRBV21-1,.,.,CASSNFTVPLAKNIQYF,TGTGCCAGCAGCAATTTTACAGTACCTCTAGCCAAAAACATTCAGTACTTC
TRBJ2-7,TRBV5-8,.,.,CASSLALTAQGFRQYF,TGTGCCAGCAGCTTGGCCCTGACTGCGCAAGGCTTTAGGCAGTACTTC
TRBJ1-5,TRBV27,.,.,CASSFRGNQPQHF,TGTGCCAGCAGTTTCCGAGGCAATCAGCCCCAGCATTTT
TRBJ1-1,TRBV5-1,TRBD1,.,CASSPRTGNTEAFF,TGCGCCAGCAGCCCAAGGACAGGGAACACTGAAGCTTTCTTT
TRBJ1-3,TRBV2,.,few,CASSEAGQESGNTIYF,TGTGCCAGCAGTGAAGCGGGGCAGGAGTCTGGAAACACCATATATTTT
TRBJ2-3,TRBV11-2,.,.,CASSLDLGDTQYF,TGTGCCAGCAGCTTAGATCTTGGCGATACGCAGTATTTT
TRBJ1-1,TRBV18,.,.,CASSPGQMNTEAFF,TGTGCCAGCTCACCTGGACAAATGAACACTGAAGCTTTCTTT
TRBJ1-1,TRBV16,TRBD1,few,CASSPYGTGGGGTEAFF,TGTGCCAGCAGCCCATATGGAACAGGGGGCGGTGGTACTGAAGCTTTCTTT
TRBJ2-1,TRBV5-4,TRBD2,once,CASSLIAGGRNEQFF,TGTGCCAGCAGCTTGATTGCGGGGGGCAGGAATGAGCAGTTCTTC
TRBJ2-7,TRBV7-6,.,.,CASSLRPGGLGAYEQYF,TGTGCCAGCAGCTTACGCCCGGGGGGCCTGGGGGCCTACGAGCAGTACTTC
TRBJ2-2,TRBV4-2,.,.,CASSQTFSRTGRLNTGELFF,TGTGCCAGCAGCCAAACATTCTCCCGTACAGGGCGACTAAACACCGGGGAGCTGTTTTTT
TRBJ2-7,TRBV19,TRBD1,.,CASSSGTGYYEQYF,TGTGCCAGTAGTAGCGGGACAGGGTACTACGAGCAGTACTTC
TRBJ1-1,TRBV19,TRBD1,.,CASRRFRGRGVSTEAFF,TGTGCCAGTAGGAGATTCAGGGGGCGCGGGGTGAGCACTGAAGCTTTCTTT
TRBJ1-4,TRBV5-1,.,.,CASRWGLTNEKLFF,TGCGCCAGCAGATGGGGGCTGACTAATGAAAAACTGTTTTTT
TRBJ2-7,TRBV6-5,.,.,CASSLGGGYEQYF,TGTGCCAGCAGTCTCGGGGGAGGCTACGAGCAGTACTTC
TRBJ2-3,TRBV20-1,TRBD2,.,CSASSWRGGTDTQYF,TGCAGTGCTAGTTCTTGGCGGGGGGGCACAGATACGCAGTATTTT
TRBJ1-2,TRBV2,TRBD1,.,CASLGQGGYGYTF,TGTGCCAGTCTGGGACAGGGCGGCTATGGCTACACCTTC
TRBJ1-1,TRBV7-8,TRBD1,.,CASSLYPPGTGETEAFF,TGTGCCAGCAGCTTATACCCCCCCGGGACAGGGGAGACTGAAGCTTTCTTT
TRBJ2-4,TRBV19,TRBD2,.,CASSAGLAGGSGTKNIQYF,TGTGCCAGTAGTGCGGGACTAGCGGGGGGTTCCGGGACCAAAAACATTCAGTACTTC
TRBJ1-2,TRBV10-3,.,.,CAISGDTFPYGYTF,TGTGCCATCAGCGGGGACACTTTCCCATATGGCTACACCTTC
TRBJ1-2,TRBV4-1,TRBD1,many,CASSPIGRGSNYGYTF,TGCGCCAGCAGCCCGATTGGCAGGGGGTCGAACTATGGCTACACCTTC
TRBJ1-2,TRBV4-3,.,.,CASSQDHGVSYGYTF,TGCGCCAGCAGCCAAGATCATGGAGTCAGCTATGGCTACACCTTC
TRBJ1-2,TRBV5-4,.,.,CASSLAGVANYGYTF,TGTGCCAGCAGCTTGGCCGGGGTAGCGAACTATGGCTACACCTTC
TRBJ1-4,TRBV7-9,.,once,CASSLGHTNEKLFF,TGTGCCAGCAGCTTAGGACACACTAATGAAAAACTGTTTTTT
TRBJ1-2,TRBV4-2,TRBD1,.,CASSRKGQGDYGYTF,TGTGCCAGCAGCCGAAAAGGACAGGGGGACTATGGCTACACCTTC
TRBJ2-5,TRBV28,.,.,CASTDRGGQDGETQYF,TGTGCCAGCACCGATAGGGGTGGTCAGGACGGAGAGACCCAGTACTTC
TRBJ2-2,TRBV6-2/TRBV6-3,TRBD1,.,CASSAAGGADTGELFF,TGTGCCAGCAGTGCAGCAGGGGGCGCGGACACCGGGGAGCTGTTTTTT
TRBJ1-6,TRBV7-2,.,.,CASSPTASYNSPLHF,TGTGCCAGCAGCCCGACAGCGTCCTATAATTCACCCCTCCACTTT